Listed below are T cell receptor beta chains from one sample, sequenced in a study of OX40 agonist ivuxolimab in advanced cancers. Produced via immunoSEQ multiplex PCR; TCRdb's table is partial and in-frame only. The sample records roughly 110,000 clones, approximately 90% being singletons. This material consisted of CD4+ or CD8+ T cells sorted from blood, taken in a trial of the OX40 agonist ivuxolimab. These receptors all stem from an adult with an advanced solid tumor such as melanoma, head and neck, liver or kidney cancer. CDR3s include the opening cysteine and the closing phenylalanine or tryptophan. Part of the rows lack a size; the others show once, few, many or a class for expanded clones.

v_gene	j_gene	len	abundance	CDR3aa
TRBV7-9	TRBJ1-1	14	NA	CASSQQGARAEAFF
TRBV15	TRBJ1-5	20	NA	CATSTNTKAIRGNSNQPQHF
TRBV7-9	TRBJ1-1	15	NA	CASSAPGGPNTEAFF
TRBV7-3	TRBJ2-3	15	NA	CASSSKGDRTDTQYF
TRBV28	TRBJ1-2	14	few	CASSLREGLYGYTF
TRBV5-1	TRBJ2-4	17	NA	CASSSAGGPKRENIQYF
TRBV5-4	TRBJ1-1	15	NA	CASSLGRPRDTEAFF
TRBV5-5	TRBJ1-1	14	NA	CASSLVGLNTEAFF
TRBV9	TRBJ2-5	15	NA	CASTGGLAGGETQYF
TRBV2	TRBJ2-3	9	NA	CASSDRQYF
TRBV18	TRBJ2-7	14	NA	CASSPREGSYEQYF
TRBV29-1	TRBJ2-1	14	few	CSVDFYGTGTEQFF
TRBV6-1	TRBJ2-7	15	NA	CASSNAGGGTYEQYF
TRBV7-2	TRBJ2-5	15	NA	CASRSGTSAEETQYF
TRBV9	TRBJ2-2	14	NA	CASSVVRQSRELFF
TRBV5-6	TRBJ2-5	14	NA	CASSLSGSWKTQYF
TRBV6-1	TRBJ2-7	17	once	CASSEAGTTFLPYEQYF
TRBV6-5	TRBJ1-5	16	NA	CASSYGTELSNQPQHF
TRBV7-8	TRBJ2-7	15	once	CASSLGTGSGYEQYF
TRBV5-4	TRBJ2-3	13	NA	CASSLDVPDTQYF
TRBV28	TRBJ2-5	14	once	CASSLGQGQETQYF
TRBV5-1	TRBJ2-7	15	NA	CASSLGSGVGYEQYF
TRBV15	TRBJ1-3	16	NA	CATSRVTGANRNTIYF
TRBV5-4	TRBJ1-4	15	NA	CASSSKGAGKEKLFF
TRBV5-6	TRBJ2-5	13	NA	CARSVGVEETQYF
TRBV28	TRBJ2-1	13	NA	CASSFPSYNEQFF
TRBV5-1	TRBJ2-1	15	NA	CASSSQTSGYNEQFF
TRBV30	TRBJ1-2	15	NA	CAWSVRQLTNYGYTF
TRBV27	TRBJ2-7	15	NA	CASRLGQERIYEQYF
TRBV19	TRBJ2-3	16	NA	CASSTRTSGSPDTQYF
TRBV11-2	TRBJ2-2	15	once	CASRSGTSGSGELFF
TRBV7-8	NA	15	NA	CASSFNGGNSYEQYF
TRBV6-1	TRBJ1-5	14	once	CASRTQGFGQPQHF
TRBV19	TRBJ2-1	15	NA	CASSIFLADYNEQFF
TRBV10-1	TRBJ2-4	16	NA	CASSEGRGGAKNIQYF
TRBV6-5	TRBJ1-2	13	NA	CASSGQGPTGYTF
TRBV5-4	TRBJ2-5	15	NA	CASSWGARVQETQYF
TRBV18	TRBJ2-5	12	NA	CASTRNQETQYF
TRBV2	TRBJ1-4	14	NA	CASSLGQNNEKLFF
TRBV28	TRBJ1-4	14	NA	CASRSGGVNEKLFF
TRBV28	TRBJ1-2	14	NA	CASGLGDLNYGYTF
TRBV14	TRBJ2-1	19	once	CASSQDKALAGGVMDEQFF
TRBV2	TRBJ1-1	13	NA	CASSATGGAEAFF
TRBV5-6	TRBJ1-5	19	NA	CASSLGAGQGGRSNQPQHF
TRBV4-1	TRBJ2-7	15	NA	CASSQDRGYSYEQYF
TRBV15	TRBJ1-5	14	NA	CATSRVGVAQPQHF
TRBV6-5	TRBJ1-5	14	NA	CASSYSTPGQPQHF
TRBV11-2	TRBJ2-3	12	few	CASSTKTSPENF
TRBV28	TRBJ2-3	12	NA	CASSLARDTQYF
TRBV6-4	TRBJ2-1	17	NA	CASSPSGTPSSYNEQFF
TRBV5-1	TRBJ1-5	14	few	CASSPGTGSLPQHF
TRBV6-5	TRBJ2-5	14	once	CASKREGLIETQYF
TRBV10-3	TRBJ1-2	13	NA	CAIMAGGDYGYTF
TRBV30	TRBJ1-5	14	NA	CACKSGFGQEPQHF